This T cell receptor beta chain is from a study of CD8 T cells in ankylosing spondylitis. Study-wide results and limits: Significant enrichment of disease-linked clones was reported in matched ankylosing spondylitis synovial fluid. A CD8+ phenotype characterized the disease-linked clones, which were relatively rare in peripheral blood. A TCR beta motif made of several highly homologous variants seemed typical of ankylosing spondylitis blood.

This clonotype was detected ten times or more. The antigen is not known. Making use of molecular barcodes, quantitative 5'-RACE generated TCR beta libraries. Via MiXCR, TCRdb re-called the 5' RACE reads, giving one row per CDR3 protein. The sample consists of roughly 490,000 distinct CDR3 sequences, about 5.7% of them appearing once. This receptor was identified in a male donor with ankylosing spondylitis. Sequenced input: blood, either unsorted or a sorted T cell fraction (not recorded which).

CDR3 amino acids: CASRAEENTEAFF. The DNA for the CDR3 is TGTGCCAGCAGGGCCGAGGAGAACACTGAAGCTTTCTTT. The chain joins TRBV7-3 to TRBJ1-1, with unresolved D. The ends were cut back, 6 bases at V and 1 base at J, with 9 bases in the middle. Germline CDR1 is SGHTA and CDR2 is FQGTGA. This CDR3 spans 13 amino acids.